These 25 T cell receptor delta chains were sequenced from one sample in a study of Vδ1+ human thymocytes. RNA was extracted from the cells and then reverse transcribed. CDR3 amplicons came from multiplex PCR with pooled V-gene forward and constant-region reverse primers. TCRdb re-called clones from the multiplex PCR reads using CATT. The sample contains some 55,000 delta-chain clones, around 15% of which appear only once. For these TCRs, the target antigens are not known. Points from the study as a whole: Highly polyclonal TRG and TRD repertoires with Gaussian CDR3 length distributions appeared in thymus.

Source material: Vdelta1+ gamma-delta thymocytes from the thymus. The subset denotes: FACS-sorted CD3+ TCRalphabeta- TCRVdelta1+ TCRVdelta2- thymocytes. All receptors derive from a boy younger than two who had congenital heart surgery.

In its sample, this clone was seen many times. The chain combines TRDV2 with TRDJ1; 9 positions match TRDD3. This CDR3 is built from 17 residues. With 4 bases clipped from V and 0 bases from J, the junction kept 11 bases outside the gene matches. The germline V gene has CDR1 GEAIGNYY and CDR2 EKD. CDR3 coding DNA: TGTGCCTGTGATCTTTACTGGGGGACCCGGTACACCGATAAACTCATCTTT. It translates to CACDLYWGTRYTDKLIF.

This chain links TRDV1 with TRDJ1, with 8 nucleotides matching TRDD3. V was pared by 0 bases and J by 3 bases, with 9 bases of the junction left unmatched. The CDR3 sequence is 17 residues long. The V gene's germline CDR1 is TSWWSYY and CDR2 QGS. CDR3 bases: TGTGCTCTTGGGGAACTTCCCTTTACTGGGGGGGCCGATAAACTCATCTTT. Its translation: CALGELPFTGGADKLIF.

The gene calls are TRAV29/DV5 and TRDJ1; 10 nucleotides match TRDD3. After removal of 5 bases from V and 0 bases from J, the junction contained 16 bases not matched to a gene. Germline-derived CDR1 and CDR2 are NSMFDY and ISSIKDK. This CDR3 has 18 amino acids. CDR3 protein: CAARIFLLGDKNTDKLIF. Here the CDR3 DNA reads TGTGCAGCCCGGATTTTCCTTCTGGGGGATAAGAACACCGATAAACTCATCTTT.

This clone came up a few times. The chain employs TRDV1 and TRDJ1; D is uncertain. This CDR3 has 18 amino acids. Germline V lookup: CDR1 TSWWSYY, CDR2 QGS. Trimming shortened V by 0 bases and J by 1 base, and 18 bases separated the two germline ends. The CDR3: CALGELTEGFRGTDKLIF. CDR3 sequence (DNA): TGTGCTCTTGGGGAACTTACGGAGGGGTTCCGGGGCACCGATAAACTCATCTTT.

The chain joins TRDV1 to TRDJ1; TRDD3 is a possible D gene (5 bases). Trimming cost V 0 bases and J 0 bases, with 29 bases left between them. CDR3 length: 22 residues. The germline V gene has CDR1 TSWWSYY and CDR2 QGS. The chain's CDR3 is CALGELIYPLWDLYSYTDKLIF. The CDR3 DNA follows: TGTGCTCTTGGGGAACTTATTTATCCGCTGTGGGATCTGTACTCGTACACCGATAAACTCATCTTT.

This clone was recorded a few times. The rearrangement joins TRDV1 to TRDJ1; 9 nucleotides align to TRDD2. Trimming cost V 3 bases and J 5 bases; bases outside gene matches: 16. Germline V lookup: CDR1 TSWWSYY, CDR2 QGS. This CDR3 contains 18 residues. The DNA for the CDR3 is TGTGCTCTTGGGGATCCCCTTCCTACAGTTTGCCCTTGGGATAAACTCATCTTT. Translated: CALGDPLPTVCPWDKLIF.

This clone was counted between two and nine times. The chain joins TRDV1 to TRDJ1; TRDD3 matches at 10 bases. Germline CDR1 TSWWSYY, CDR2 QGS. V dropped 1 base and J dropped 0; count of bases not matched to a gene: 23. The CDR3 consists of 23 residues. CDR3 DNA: TGTGCTCTTGGGGAACCCGTTATCTTCCTACGCCGGGGGGATACGCCTTACACCGATAAACTCATCTTT. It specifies CALGEPVIFLRRGDTPYTDKLIF.

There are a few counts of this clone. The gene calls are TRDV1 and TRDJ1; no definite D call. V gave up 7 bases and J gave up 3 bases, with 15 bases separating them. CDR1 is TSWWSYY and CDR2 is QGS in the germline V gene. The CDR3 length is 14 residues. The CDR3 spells CALAMISSSDKLIF. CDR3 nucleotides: TGTGCTCTTGCAATGATCTCCTCGTCCGATAAACTCATCTTT.

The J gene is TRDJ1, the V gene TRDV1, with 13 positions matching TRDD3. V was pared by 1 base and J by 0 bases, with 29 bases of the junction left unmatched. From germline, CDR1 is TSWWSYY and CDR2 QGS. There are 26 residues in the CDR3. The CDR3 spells CALGEQEGARSRPILGDTLYTDKLIF. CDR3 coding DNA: TGTGCTCTTGGGGAACAAGAGGGGGCCCGTTCCCGACCTATACTGGGGGATACGTTATACACCGATAAACTCATCTTT.

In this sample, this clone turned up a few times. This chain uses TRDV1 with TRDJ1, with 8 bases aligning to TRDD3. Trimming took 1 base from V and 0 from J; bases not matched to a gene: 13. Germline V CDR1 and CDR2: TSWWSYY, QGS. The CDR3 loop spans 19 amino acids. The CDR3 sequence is CALGEPSLHLGEYTDKLIF. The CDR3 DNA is TGTGCTCTTGGGGAACCCTCCCTACACCTGGGGGAGTACACCGATAAACTCATCTTT.

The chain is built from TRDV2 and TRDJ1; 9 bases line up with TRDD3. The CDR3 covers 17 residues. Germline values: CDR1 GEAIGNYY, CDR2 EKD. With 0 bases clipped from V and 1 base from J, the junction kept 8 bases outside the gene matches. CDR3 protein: CACDTVLGDPSTDKLIF. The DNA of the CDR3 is TGTGCCTGTGACACCGTCCTGGGGGATCCTTCCACCGATAAACTCATCTTT.

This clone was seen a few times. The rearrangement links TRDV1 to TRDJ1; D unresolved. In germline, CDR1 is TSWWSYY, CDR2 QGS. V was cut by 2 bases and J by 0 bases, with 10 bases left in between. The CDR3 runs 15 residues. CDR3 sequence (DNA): TGTGCTCTTGGGGAATTCTGGCCAGACACCGATAAACTCATCTTT. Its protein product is CALGEFWPDTDKLIF.

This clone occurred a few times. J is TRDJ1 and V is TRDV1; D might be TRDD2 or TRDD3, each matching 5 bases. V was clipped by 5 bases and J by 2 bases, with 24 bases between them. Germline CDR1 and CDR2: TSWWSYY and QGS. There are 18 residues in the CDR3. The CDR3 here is CALGIPFSIRRGTDKLIF. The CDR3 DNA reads TGTGCTCTTGGGATTCCCTTCTCTATACGCCGCGGGACCGATAAACTCATCTTT.

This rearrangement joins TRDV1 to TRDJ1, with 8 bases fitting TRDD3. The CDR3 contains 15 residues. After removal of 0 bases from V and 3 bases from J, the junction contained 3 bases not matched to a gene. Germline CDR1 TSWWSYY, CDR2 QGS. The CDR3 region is CALGELKGYADKLIF. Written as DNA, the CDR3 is TGTGCTCTTGGGGAACTAAAGGGATACGCCGATAAACTCATCTTT.

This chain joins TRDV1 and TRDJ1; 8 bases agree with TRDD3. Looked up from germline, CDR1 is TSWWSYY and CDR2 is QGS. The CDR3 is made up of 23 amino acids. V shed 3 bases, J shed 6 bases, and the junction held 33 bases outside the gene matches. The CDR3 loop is CALGDPGWGTRRGDLSGKHKLIF. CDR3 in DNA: TGTGCTCTTGGGGACCCCGGCTGGGGGACGCGAAGGGGGGACCTATCTGGGAAACATAAACTCATCTTT.

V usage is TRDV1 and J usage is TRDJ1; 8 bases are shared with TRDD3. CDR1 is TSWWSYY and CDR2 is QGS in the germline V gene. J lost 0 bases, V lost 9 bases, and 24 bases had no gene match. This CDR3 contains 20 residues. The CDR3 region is CALSPPTQYWGSPYTDKLIF. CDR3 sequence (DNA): TGTGCTCTGTCCCCTCCTACGCAGTACTGGGGGTCTCCGTACACCGATAAACTCATCTTT.

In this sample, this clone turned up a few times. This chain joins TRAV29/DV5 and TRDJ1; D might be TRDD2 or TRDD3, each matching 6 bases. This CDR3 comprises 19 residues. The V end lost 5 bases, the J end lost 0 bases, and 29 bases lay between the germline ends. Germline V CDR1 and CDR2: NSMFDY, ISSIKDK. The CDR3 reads CAANTSSTTSGGNTDKLIF. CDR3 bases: TGTGCAGCTAATACTTCCTCTACGACGAGCGGGGGAAACACCGATAAACTCATCTTT.

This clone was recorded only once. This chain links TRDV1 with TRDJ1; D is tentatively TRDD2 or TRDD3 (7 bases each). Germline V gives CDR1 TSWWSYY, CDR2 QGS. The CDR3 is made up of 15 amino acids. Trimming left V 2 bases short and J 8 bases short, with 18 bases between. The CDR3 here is CALGETFLLGAKLIF. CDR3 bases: TGTGCTCTTGGGGAAACCTTCCTGCTGGGGGCAAAACTCATCTTT.

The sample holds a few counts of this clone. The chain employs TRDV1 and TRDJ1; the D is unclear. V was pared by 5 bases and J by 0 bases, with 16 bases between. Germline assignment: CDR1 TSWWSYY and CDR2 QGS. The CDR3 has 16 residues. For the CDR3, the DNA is TGTGCTCTTGGGTCGCGGCTGTACGCTTACACCGATAAACTCATCTTT. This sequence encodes CALGSRLYAYTDKLIF.

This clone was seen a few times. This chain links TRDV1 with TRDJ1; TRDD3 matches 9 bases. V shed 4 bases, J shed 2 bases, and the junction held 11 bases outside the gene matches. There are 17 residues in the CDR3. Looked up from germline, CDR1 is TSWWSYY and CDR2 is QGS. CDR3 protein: CALGASHYWGTTDKLIF. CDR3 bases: TGTGCTCTTGGGGCGTCCCATTACTGGGGGACGACCGATAAACTCATCTTT.

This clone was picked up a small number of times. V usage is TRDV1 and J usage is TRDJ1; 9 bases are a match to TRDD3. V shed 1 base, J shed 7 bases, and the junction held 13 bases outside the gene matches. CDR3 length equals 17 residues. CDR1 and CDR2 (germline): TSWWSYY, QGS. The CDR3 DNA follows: TGTGCTCTTGGGGAACCCCCCCCCACTGGGGGAGATGGTAAACTCATCTTT. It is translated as CALGEPPPTGGDGKLIF.

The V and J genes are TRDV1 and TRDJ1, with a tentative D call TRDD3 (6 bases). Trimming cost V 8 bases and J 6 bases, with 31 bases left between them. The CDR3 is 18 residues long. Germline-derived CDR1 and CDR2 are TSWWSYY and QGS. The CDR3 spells CALTTKPGRSGGENKLIF. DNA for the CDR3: TGTGCTCTTACAACTAAACCGGGCCGATCCGGGGGAGAAAATAAACTCATCTTT.

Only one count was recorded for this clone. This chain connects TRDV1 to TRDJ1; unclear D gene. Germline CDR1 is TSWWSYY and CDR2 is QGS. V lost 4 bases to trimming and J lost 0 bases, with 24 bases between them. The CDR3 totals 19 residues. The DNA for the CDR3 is TGTGCTCTTGGGGTCACCCCCCCCACATTCCGAGCGTACACCGATAAACTCATCTTT. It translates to CALGVTPPTFRAYTDKLIF.

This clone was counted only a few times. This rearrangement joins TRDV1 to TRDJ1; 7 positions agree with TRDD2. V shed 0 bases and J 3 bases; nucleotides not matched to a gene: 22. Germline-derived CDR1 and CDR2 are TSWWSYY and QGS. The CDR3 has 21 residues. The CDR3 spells CALGELAFLQMLWDRADKLIF. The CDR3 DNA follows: TGTGCTCTTGGGGAACTGGCGTTCCTACAGATGCTGTGGGATCGAGCCGATAAACTCATCTTT.

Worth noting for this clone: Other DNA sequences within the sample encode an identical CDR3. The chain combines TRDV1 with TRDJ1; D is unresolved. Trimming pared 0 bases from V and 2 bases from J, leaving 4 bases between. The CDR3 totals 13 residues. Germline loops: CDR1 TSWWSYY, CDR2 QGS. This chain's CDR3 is CALGELGTDKLIF. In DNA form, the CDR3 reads TGTGCTCTTGGGGAACTAGGGACCGATAAACTCATCTTT.